A selection of T cell receptor beta chains follows, all from one sample in a study of blood T cell repertoires in COVID-19. Assay: immunoSEQ multiplex PCR; the TCRdb copy retains only in-frame clones and omits some. The sample shows just over 150,000 clones, approximately 95% of them seen only once. Sequencing was carried out using peripheral blood. Every receptor here comes from a woman aged 45-59 years with acute or convalescent COVID-19. Each CDR3 is given with its conserved first and last residue. D genes are given only for firm matches. Clone size is shown for a subset of rows, as once, few, many or a class of expanded clone.

J gene | D gene | V gene | clone size | CDR3 DNA | CDR3 protein
TRBJ2-1 | - | TRBV5-1 | - | TGCGCCAGCAGCTTGAACAGCAATGAGCAGTTCTTC | CASSLNSNEQFF
TRBJ2-5 | TRBD1 | TRBV11-1 | once | TGTGCCAGCAGCTTAGGTGACAGGGGGAAAGAGACCCAGTACTTC | CASSLGDRGKETQYF
TRBJ2-5 | TRBD2 | TRBV5-1 | few | TGCGCCAGCAGCTTGGTTCAGGGAGGGGAGACCCAGTACTTC | CASSLVQGGETQYF
TRBJ1-4 | TRBD1 | TRBV13 | - | TGTGCCAGCACGAGACAGGGTGGATATGAAAAACTGTTTTTT | CASTRQGGYEKLFF
TRBJ1-2 | - | TRBV19 | - | TGTGCCAGTAGTATAAGTTCGACTTCGAACTATGGCTACACCTTC | CASSISSTSNYGYTF
TRBJ1-4 | TRBD1 | TRBV28 | once | TGTGCCAGCAATCGACAGGGTGTCGGGGAAAAACTGTTTTTT | CASNRQGVGEKLFF
TRBJ1-5 | - | TRBV7-9 | once | TGTGCCAGCAGCCCATCGGACACCGCTGGCAATCAGCCCCAGCATTTT | CASSPSDTAGNQPQHF
TRBJ1-2 | TRBD1 | TRBV29-1 | - | TGCAGCGTTGCTGGACAGGTCGCCACTAACTATGGCTACACCTTC | CSVAGQVATNYGYTF
TRBJ2-7 | TRBD1 | TRBV7-7 | - | TGTGCTAGCAGCTTGTCACAGGGGGACTCCTACGAGCAGTACTTC | CASSLSQGDSYEQYF
TRBJ2-6 | - | TRBV2 | - | TGTGCCAGCAGGGACAGGAGGGGATCTGGGGCCAACGTCCTGACTTTC | CASRDRRGSGANVLTF
TRBJ2-7 | - | TRBV9 | - | TGTGCCAGCAGCGCGGACAGCTCCTACGAGCAGTACTTC | CASSADSSYEQYF
TRBJ2-3 | - | TRBV9 | - | TGTGCCAGCAGCACGACGGACATAGCGGCCACAGATACGCAGTATTTT | CASSTTDIAATDTQYF
TRBJ1-4 | - | TRBV12-5 | - | TGTGCTAGTGGTTTAATGGGGAGTGGCGAAAAACTGTTTTTT | CASGLMGSGEKLFF
TRBJ2-2 | - | TRBV7-3 | - | TGTGCCAGCAGCGCCTCGGGGGGCCTGAACACCGGGGAGCTGTTTTTT | CASSASGGLNTGELFF
TRBJ1-5 | TRBD1 | TRBV15 | - | TGTGCCACCAGCAGAGATGGGACAGTTAGCAATCAGCCCCAGCATTTT | CATSRDGTVSNQPQHF
TRBJ1-1 | - | TRBV4-2 | - | TGTGCCAGCAGCCCGTCGGGGGGGAACACTGAAGCTTTCTTT | CASSPSGGNTEAFF
TRBJ2-7 | TRBD1 | TRBV19 | - | TGTGCCAGTAGTATAGCGGACAGGGAATGGGACGAGCAGTACTTC | CASSIADREWDEQYF
TRBJ2-7 | TRBD1 | TRBV2 | once | TGTGCCAGCAGTGCCCGGACAGGGACATTCGAGCAGTACTTC | CASSARTGTFEQYF
TRBJ1-3 | TRBD1 | TRBV19 | - | TGTGCCAGTACCCCAGGAGGGGGCAGGAACACCATATATTTT | CASTPGGGRNTIYF
TRBJ1-5 | - | TRBV3-1/TRBV3-2 | - | TGTGCCAGCAGCCAAGATCTCCTAAGCAATCAGCCCCAGCATTTT | CASSQDLLSNQPQHF
TRBJ2-7 | TRBD1 | TRBV5-6 | once | TGTGCCAGCAGCCCGACAGGGAACTACGAGCAGTACTTC | CASSPTGNYEQYF
TRBJ1-3 | - | TRBV10-3 | - | TGTGCCATCAGTGAGAGCGCAAGCGGACCATATTTT | CAISESASGPYF
TRBJ2-1 | - | TRBV9 | - | TGTGCCAGCAGCGCCGGGATGGGATCCTACAATGAGCAGTTCTTC | CASSAGMGSYNEQFF
TRBJ1-2 | TRBD1 | TRBV19 | - | TGTGCCAGTAGTCCACAGGGGAACTATGGCTACACCTTC | CASSPQGNYGYTF
TRBJ1-1 | TRBD1 | TRBV9 | - | TGTGCCAGCAGCGAGGACAGGGATACTGAAGCTTTCTTT | CASSEDRDTEAFF
TRBJ2-5 | - | TRBV6-5 | - | TGTGCCAGCAGCTCCCTTTTCAGGGCCCAAGAGACCCAGTACTTC | CASSSLFRAQETQYF
TRBJ2-7 | - | TRBV11-2 | - | TGTGCCAGCAGCCCCTGGGACTCACCCTACGAGCAGTACTTC | CASSPWDSPYEQYF
TRBJ2-3 | - | TRBV7-3 | - | TGTGCCAGCAGTTACGGACAAAAGACAGATACGCAGTATTTT | CASSYGQKTDTQYF
TRBJ1-3 | - | TRBV27 | - | TGTGCCAGCAGTTCCCACTCTGGAAACACCATATATTTT | CASSSHSGNTIYF
TRBJ1-2 | - | TRBV2 | - | TGTGCCAGAGGACTTGAGGATGGCTACACCTTC | CARGLEDGYTF
TRBJ2-1 | - | TRBV11-2 | - | TGTGCCAGCAGCTTGAGCGGAGGTGCTTCCAATGAGCAGTTCTTC | CASSLSGGASNEQFF
TRBJ2-2 | TRBD2 | TRBV5-4 | - | TGTGCCAGCAGCTTGATAGGGGCGGGAGGGCCCGGGGAGCTGTTTTTT | CASSLIGAGGPGELFF
TRBJ2-1 | TRBD2 | TRBV4-1 | - | TGCGCCAGCAGCCATCCGGGACTAGCCAGAACCCTTGAGCAGTTCTTC | CASSHPGLARTLEQFF
TRBJ1-1 | - | TRBV11-2 | - | TGTGCCAGCAGCTTAGAGATAAGAGGTGGAGGGGTCCCTTTCTTT | CASSLEIRGGGVPFF
TRBJ1-5 | - | TRBV3-1/TRBV3-2 | - | TGTGCCAGCAGCCAAGGTCAATACGGGGGGGATCAGCCCCAGCATTTT | CASSQGQYGGDQPQHF
TRBJ2-3 | - | TRBV4-3 | - | TGCGCCAGCAGCCAAGAGACGTTGCGAGGCTATGTGTCGGGCACAGATACGCAGTATTTT | CASSQETLRGYVSGTDTQYF
TRBJ1-5 | TRBD1 | TRBV6-6 | - | TGTGCCAGCAGAGGACAGGGGGCTTTTCATCAGCCCCAGCATTTT | CASRGQGAFHQPQHF
TRBJ2-6 | TRBD1 | TRBV24-1 | - | TGTGCCACCAGTGAACCACAGGGGACGACCAACGTCCTGACTTTC | CATSEPQGTTNVLTF
TRBJ1-2 | - | TRBV6-5 | once | TGTGCCAGCGGGCGTTACCCCCGGTATGGCTACACCTTC | CASGRYPRYGYTF
TRBJ2-3 | - | TRBV19 | once | TGTGCCAGTAGTATAGGAGGGGGGGTGTATGGCACAGATACGCAGTATTTT | CASSIGGGVYGTDTQYF
TRBJ2-5 | TRBD2 | TRBV7-8 | - | TGTGCCAGCAGCTTAGTATTGAGGACTAGCGTACAAGAGACCCAGTACTTC | CASSLVLRTSVQETQYF
TRBJ2-1 | - | TRBV19 | - | TGTGCCACCTCGGGGGCGGGAGAAGGTGAGCAGTTCTTC | CATSGAGEGEQFF
TRBJ1-4 | - | TRBV10-3 | - | TGTGCCATCAGTGAACAGGGAATTGGTCGCGATGAAAAACTGTTTTTT | CAISEQGIGRDEKLFF
TRBJ1-2 | - | TRBV9 | - | TGTGCCAGCAGCCCCGAACAACAGGGATTTGGCTACACCTTC | CASSPEQQGFGYTF
TRBJ1-3 | - | TRBV19 | - | TGTGCCAGTAGTTCCACAGGCGTCGCTTCGGAAAGGTCTGGAAACACCATATATTTT | CASSSTGVASERSGNTIYF